This T cell receptor (beta chain) was captured by sequencing in a study of CD8 T cells in Susac syndrome. Study at large: Among the sequenced Susac syndrome patients, over five had active disease while eight or nine were in remission.

The CDR3 length is 13 residues. Germline V gene lookup returns CDR1 SGHNT and CDR2 YYREEE (reference sequence). Trimming removed 2 bases at V and 3 bases at J, with 6 bases between. Peripheral blood CD8+ and CD4+ T cells were profiled by TCR beta sequencing. TEMRA cells underwent FACS enrichment and CD8+ and CD4+ T cells underwent negative isolation. RNA in amounts of roughly 0.5 to 1 ug was reverse transcribed with random hexamers. Amplification of TCR beta CDR3 spanned 54 Vbeta and 13 Jbeta via immunoSEQ multiplex PCR. TCRdb reanalysed the immunoSEQ multiplex PCR reads using MiXCR and keeps one entry per CDR3 protein. Here the sample spans under 200,000 distinct CDR3 sequences, more than 85% being singletons.

Sample: CD4+ T cells from PBMCs. The chain has TRBV5-4 and TRBJ1-5; D is undetermined. The receptor was derived from a human donor with Susac syndrome. The CDR3 region has the DNA TGTGCCAGCAGCTTCGGGAACAATCAGCCCCAGCATTTT. Protein sequence: CASSFGNNQPQHF.